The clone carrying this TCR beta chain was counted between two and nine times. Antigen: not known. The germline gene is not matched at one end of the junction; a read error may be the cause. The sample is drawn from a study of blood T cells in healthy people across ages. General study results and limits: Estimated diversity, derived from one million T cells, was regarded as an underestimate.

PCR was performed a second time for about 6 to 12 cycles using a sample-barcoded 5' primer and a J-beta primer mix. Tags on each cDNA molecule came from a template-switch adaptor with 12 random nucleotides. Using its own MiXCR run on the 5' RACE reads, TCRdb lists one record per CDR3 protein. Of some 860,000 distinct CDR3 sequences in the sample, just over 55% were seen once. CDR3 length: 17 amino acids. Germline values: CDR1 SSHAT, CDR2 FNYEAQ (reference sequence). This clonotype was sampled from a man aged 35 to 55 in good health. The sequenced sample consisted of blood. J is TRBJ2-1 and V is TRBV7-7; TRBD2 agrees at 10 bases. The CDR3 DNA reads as TGTGCTAGCAGCTTAGAAAGGAGCGGGGGGGCTTCCAATGAGCAGTTCTTC. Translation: CASSLERSGGASNEQFF.